This is a list of T cell receptor beta chains from one sample in a study of circulating CD8 cells and anti-PD-1 response in melanoma. TCRdb re-called the reads through MiXCR, storing one row per CDR3 protein. Of 450 to 600 distinct CDR3 sequences in the sample, approximately 5% were seen once. Source: CD8+ T cells from PBMCs, taken at baseline or after one month of anti-PD-1 therapy (not recorded which). These receptors were obtained from a human donor with melanoma. Both conserved end residues are part of each CDR3. Fields, in order: clone size, J gene, V gene, D gene, CDR3 protein, CDR3 DNA. The D gene is left open where the match is weak. Clone size is given for some rows only: seen once, a few or many times, or a class if the clone is expanded.

>large|TRBJ1-1|TRBV6-1|NA
CASSGDTFSAEAFF
TGTGCCAGCAGTGGGGACACTTTCTCCGCTGAAGCTTTCTTT
>NA|TRBJ2-7|TRBV19|NA
CASSNGLPVPGDEQYF
TGTGCCAGTAGTAATGGGTTACCAGTGCCGGGGGACGAGCAGTACTTC
>medium-sized|TRBJ2-3|TRBV12-3/TRBV12-4|TRBD2
CASSRLATTDTQYF
TGTGCCAGCAGCCGACTAGCTACCACAGATACGCAGTATTTT
>NA|TRBJ1-5|TRBV19|NA
CASSPLGLNQPQHF
TGTGCCAGTAGCCCCCTGGGATTGAATCAGCCCCAGCATTTT
>large|TRBJ2-7|TRBV16|NA
CASSQVMGGHEQYF
TGTGCCAGCAGCCAGGTCATGGGGGGCCACGAGCAGTACTTC
>large|TRBJ1-1|TRBV12-5|TRBD1
CASARDRFNTEAFF
TGTGCTAGTGCCCGGGACAGGTTTAACACTGAAGCTTTCTTT
>medium-sized|TRBJ2-3|TRBV27|TRBD2
CASSFGAPGLAGVKTDTQYF
TGTGCCAGCAGTTTTGGGGCCCCGGGACTAGCGGGGGTTAAGACAGATACGCAGTATTTT
>medium-sized|TRBJ2-7|TRBV20-1|TRBD1
CSGRGTGKSSYEQYF
TGCAGTGGTCGTGGGACAGGGAAGAGCTCCTACGAGCAGTACTTC
>few|TRBJ1-2|TRBV5-6|NA
CASSLGGSYGYTF
TGTGCCAGCAGCTTGGGAGGGAGCTATGGCTACACCTTC
>large|TRBJ2-1|TRBV27|TRBD2
CASSPASGDVPHEQFF
TGTGCCAGCAGTCCAGCTAGCGGTGACGTTCCCCATGAGCAGTTCTTC
>medium-sized|TRBJ2-2|TRBV6-2/TRBV6-3|NA
CASSYRRGLNTGELFF
TGTGCCAGCAGTTATCGCAGGGGTCTGAACACCGGGGAGCTGTTTTTT
>medium-sized|TRBJ2-7|TRBV27|TRBD1
CASSATDRGQYEQYF
TGTGCCAGCAGTGCGACCGACAGGGGGCAATACGAGCAGTACTTC
>large|TRBJ1-4|TRBV2|NA
CASSEALLLNEKLFF
TGTGCCAGCAGTGAAGCGCTTCTGCTTAATGAAAAACTGTTTTTT
>medium-sized|TRBJ2-7|TRBV6-5|NA
CASGGTPLTYEQYF
TGTGCCAGCGGCGGGACACCGCTCACCTACGAGCAGTACTTC
>medium-sized|TRBJ1-5|TRBV19|NA
CASSIFDTVAEPQHF
TGTGCCAGTAGTATATTCGATACGGTCGCGGAGCCCCAGCATTTT
>NA|TRBJ2-3|TRBV19|TRBD2
CASREAGNTDTQYF
TGCGCGTCCCGGGAGGCAGGGAACACAGATACGCAGTATTTT
>large|TRBJ2-1|TRBV14|NA
CASSQDPDDSYNEQFF
TGTGCCAGCAGCCAAGATCCGGATGACTCCTACAATGAGCAGTTCTTC
>large|TRBJ2-1|TRBV27|TRBD2
CASKLAAEQFF
TGTGCCAGCAAACTAGCGGCTGAGCAGTTCTTC
>large|TRBJ2-7|TRBV7-6|NA
CASSPKLPSAHEQYF
TGTGCCAGCAGCCCAAAGCTCCCCTCGGCTCACGAGCAGTACTTC
>large|TRBJ2-7|TRBV18|TRBD1
CASSPGGTGAHEQYF
TGTGCCAGCTCACCAGGAGGGACAGGGGCCCACGAGCAGTACTTC
>large|TRBJ2-1|TRBV27|NA
CASSWGPLSDEQFF
TGTGCCAGCAGTTGGGGACCATTGTCCGATGAGCAGTTCTTC
>large|TRBJ1-5|TRBV27|NA
CASSSTGHSQPQHF
TGTGCCAGCAGTTCAACAGGACATTCTCAGCCCCAGCATTTT
>medium-sized|TRBJ2-7|TRBV11-2|NA
CASSFLSYEQYF
TGTGCCAGCAGCTTTTTGTCCTATGAGCAGTACTTC
>large|TRBJ2-7|TRBV27|NA
CASSLVPGLSYEQYF
TGTGCCAGCAGTTTAGTCCCGGGACTCTCCTACGAGCAGTACTTC
>medium-sized|TRBJ2-1|TRBV19|TRBD1
CASSIRDRGYNEQFF
TGTGCCAGTAGTATAAGGGACAGGGGCTACAATGAGCAGTTCTTC
>large|TRBJ2-1|TRBV2|NA
CASSRDTGSNEQFF
TGTGCCAGCAGCCGGGATACAGGGAGCAATGAGCAGTTCTTC
>medium-sized|TRBJ2-7|TRBV4-3|TRBD2
CASSQGLAGAPEQYF
TGCGCCAGCAGCCAAGGCCTAGCGGGGGCACCTGAGCAGTACTTC
>large|TRBJ2-7|TRBV25-1|NA
CASSAYEQYF
TGTGCCAGCAGTGCCTACGAGCAGTACTTC
>medium-sized|TRBJ2-7|TRBV28|NA
CASSTTGLGRLYSYEQYF
TGTGCCAGCAGTACTACAGGTCTTGGGCGTCTCTACTCCTACGAGCAGTACTTC
>large|TRBJ2-1|TRBV7-2|TRBD2
CASSLTSGKYNEQFF
TGTGCCAGCAGCTTGACTAGCGGGAAATACAATGAGCAGTTCTTC
>medium-sized|TRBJ1-5|TRBV7-6|TRBD1
CASSLAEGTEAQPQHF
TGTGCCAGCAGCTTAGCAGAGGGGACAGAAGCTCAGCCCCAGCATTTT